The source of this T cell receptor beta chain is a study of cytomegalovirus exposure and HLA in healthy donors. The CDR3 consists of 13 residues. Losses at the gene ends were 7 bases for V and 4 bases for J; bases not matched to a gene: 6. Germline V gene data show CDR1 as SNHLY and CDR2 as FYNNEI. A remark on this clone: Its antigen remains unidentified.

Points from the study as a whole: A few of the chains that were CMV-associated were confirmed in vitro to be specific for CMV antigens.

PCR was performed using 60 Vbeta and 13 Jbeta primers. Generated by immunoSEQ multiplex PCR, the TCRdb table keeps only in-frame clones and is missing some. The sample holds roughly 110,000 clones, less than 80% seen once. The specimen sequenced was PBMCs. The sequence came from a man aged 25 to 40 in good health and CMV-seronegative. This chain connects TRBV2 to TRBJ2-7, with TRBD1 identical over 8 bases. The chain's CDR3 is CASTGQALYEQYF. CDR3 DNA sequence: TGTGCCAGCACGGGACAGGCTTTATACGAGCAGTACTTC.